These 4 T cell receptor beta chains originate from one sample sequenced in a study of cytomegalovirus exposure and HLA in healthy donors. Profiling relied on immunoSEQ multiplex PCR, and the TCRdb table lists in-frame clones only, not all of them. The sample includes some 170,000 clones, roughly 89% of them seen just once. Sequenced input: PBMCs. The source of these receptors is a man between 18 and 29 years old in good health and CMV-seropositive.

The rearrangement links TRBV4-1 to TRBJ1-1; D gene ambiguous. The CDR3 consists of 14 residues. Looked up from germline, CDR1 is MGHRA and CDR2 is YSYEKL. Trimming pared 2 bases from V and 1 base from J, leaving 8 bases between. CDR3 protein: CASSQHLSNTEAFF. DNA of the CDR3: TGCGCCAGCAGCCAACACTTGTCGAACACTGAAGCTTTCTTT.

Only one count was recorded for this clone. The gene calls are TRBV7-8 and TRBJ2-2, with 10 bases that match TRBD2. This CDR3 has 18 residues. Looked up from germline, CDR1 is SGHVS and CDR2 is FQNEAQ. J gave up 1 base and V 6 bases, and 11 bases lay outside the gene matches. The CDR3 DNA sequence: TGTGCCAGCAGTCTAGCCCTTAGCGGGAGGAAGAACACCGGGGAGCTGTTTTTT. This codes for CASSLALSGRKNTGELFF. Drawing the rest from reference TRBV7-8 and TRBJ2-2, the complete variable domain is GAGVSQSPRYKVAKRGQDVALRCDPISGHVSLFWYQQALGQGPEFLTYFQNEAQLDKSGLPSDRFFAERPEGSVSTLKIQRTQQEDSAVYLCASSLALSGRKNTGELFFGEGSRLTVL.

The chain is built from TRBV28 and TRBJ2-2; 10 bases map to TRBD2. Unmatched junction bases numbered 5, after V lost 3 bases and J lost 4 bases. The CDR3 is 16 amino acids. Germline assignment: CDR1 MDHEN and CDR2 SYDVKM. This chain's CDR3 is CASSFLAGVITGELFF. The CDR3 DNA reads TGTGCCAGCAGTTTCCTAGCGGGAGTTATCACCGGGGAGCTGTTTTTT.

The CDR3 bases are TGTGCCAGCAGCTCAGGACAGGGGGGTTCTACAGATACGCAGTATTTT. This gives the protein CASSSGQGGSTDTQYF. The chain is built from TRBV7-9 and TRBJ2-3, with 10 bases lining up with TRBD1. The ends lost 4 bases at V and 3 bases at J; junction bases unmatched: 7. Per the germline V gene, CDR1 is SEHNR and CDR2 is FQNEAQ (reference sequence). The CDR3 length is 16 residues. Drawing the rest from reference TRBV7-9 and TRBJ2-3, the complete variable domain is DTGVSQNPRHKITKRGQNVTFRCDPISEHNRLYWYRQTLGQGPEFLTYFQNEAQLEKSRLLSDRFSAERPKGSFSTLEIQRTEQGDSAMYLCASSSGQGGSTDTQYFGPGTRLTVL.